This TCR beta chain appears in the sequencing data of a study of T-cell reconstitution after alpha-beta-depleted transplantation in children. Study-level results: Recipient T cells and thymic progenitors that survived were the source of the high TCRbeta diversity seen at day 60 in some patients. Approximately two months post-transplant, alpha-beta T cells reportedly originated from several hundred expanded graft clones.

The CDR3 has 16 residues. The ends lost 6 bases at V and 0 bases at J; junction bases unmatched: 8. In regard to this clonotype: Its antigen is undetermined.

Preparation of the TCRbeta library was carried out with unique molecular identifiers. TCRdb recomputed calls from the PCR reads with MiXCR, one row per CDR3 protein. The sample has 780,000 or so distinct CDR3 sequences, 15% to 20% seen once; the top ten hold under 6%. The specimen comprised PBMCs, mostly from graft donor cells, sampled 360 days after TCRalphabeta/CD19-depleted stem cell transplant. The chain joins TRBV12-3 or TRBV12-4 to TRBJ1-1; 9 bases agree with TRBD1. The clonotype was recovered from a male patient younger than 18 who had a stem cell transplant for acute lymphoblastic leukemia, so the T cells may come from the graft donor. The CDR3 spells CASSPGTGSLNTEAFF. CDR3 nucleotides: TGTGCCAGCAGCCCCGGGACAGGGTCGTTGAACACTGAAGCTTTCTTT.